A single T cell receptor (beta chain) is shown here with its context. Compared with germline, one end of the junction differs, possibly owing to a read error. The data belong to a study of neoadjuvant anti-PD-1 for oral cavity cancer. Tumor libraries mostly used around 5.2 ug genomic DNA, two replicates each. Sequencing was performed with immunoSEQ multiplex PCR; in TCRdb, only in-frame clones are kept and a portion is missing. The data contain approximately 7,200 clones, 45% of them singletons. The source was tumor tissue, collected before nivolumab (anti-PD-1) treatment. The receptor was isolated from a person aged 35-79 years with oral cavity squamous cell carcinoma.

The CDR3 sequence: CASSEGVHGYTF. The CDR3 DNA is TGCGCCAGCAGTGAAGGGGTCCATGGCTACACCTTC. This rearrangement joins TRBV6-1 to TRBJ1-2, with TRBD1 as a possible D gene (5 bases). The CDR3 covers 12 residues. Germline V gene data show CDR1 as MNHNS and CDR2 as SASEGT.